Below, 16 T cell receptor beta chains from the same sample are listed, as sequenced in a study of T-cell reconstitution after alpha-beta-depleted transplantation in children. Library preparation (for TCRbeta) was performed with unique molecular identifiers. From the PCR reads, TCRdb called clonotypes with MiXCR, one entry per CDR3 protein. The repertoire holds 330,000 or so distinct CDR3 sequences, with about a tenth as singletons. Sequencing was performed on PBMCs from the stem cell graft donor, taken from the stem cell graft. These receptors all stem from a human donor who donated a stem cell graft to a child with acute lymphoblastic leukemia.

The V gene is TRBV5-4, the J gene TRBJ2-1, with TRBD2 matching 11 bases. Trimming at V came to 5 bases and at J to 9 bases, leaving 7 bases not matched to a gene. CDR1 and CDR2 (germline): SGHNT, YYREEE (reference sequence). There are 14 residues in the CDR3. CDR3 in amino acids: CASSTGTSGGEQFF. The CDR3, as DNA: TGTGCCAGCAGTACCGGGACTAGCGGTGGTGAGCAGTTCTTC.

V and J are TRBV2 and TRBJ2-3; 11 bases align to TRBD2. The germline V gene encodes CDR1 SNHLY and CDR2 FYNNEI. This CDR3 is 17 amino acids long. V lost 2 bases to trimming and J lost 7 bases; unmatched junction nucleotides: 11. CDR3 nucleotides: TGTGCCAGCAGTGAAATGACTAGCGGGGCCAACTGGAATACGCAGTATTTT. Translated, it gives CASSEMTSGANWNTQYF.

This chain joins TRBV27 and TRBJ1-2; 7 bases align to TRBD1. The CDR3 consists of 14 residues. Germline V lookup: CDR1 MNHEY, CDR2 SMNVEV (reference sequence). V lost 3 bases to trimming and J lost 7 bases; unmatched junction nucleotides: 8. This CDR3 is CASSFSRQGGGYTF. CDR3 in DNA: TGTGCCAGCAGTTTTTCCAGACAGGGCGGTGGCTACACCTTC.

V and J are TRBV20-1 and TRBJ1-2, with D possibly matching TRBD1 (6 bases). Per germline, CDR1 DFQATT and CDR2 SNEGSKA (reference sequence). The CDR3 loop spans 15 amino acids. V lost 2 bases, J lost 6 bases, and 19 bases lay in between. DNA for the CDR3: TGCAGTGCTAGAAGTGGTCGGGGACATTTCAATGGCTACACCTTC. Translated, it gives CSARSGRGHFNGYTF.

Remarks on this clonotype: A junction end diverges from the germline sequence, so it may reflect a read error. The V and J genes are TRBV20-1 and TRBJ2-7; the D gene is possibly TRBD1 (6 bases). CDR3 length: 16 residues. Per germline, CDR1 DFQATT and CDR2 SNEGSKA (reference sequence). This chain's CDR3 is CCARGNRVQSSYEQYF. The CDR3, as DNA: TGCTGTGCTAGAGGAAACAGGGTCCAGAGCTCCTACGAGCAGTACTTC.

This chain's CDR3 is CASSYRDTQYF. Here the CDR3 DNA reads TGTGCCAGCAGTTACCGAGATACGCAGTATTTT. V gene TRBV28 combines with J gene TRBJ2-3; D ambiguous. This CDR3 is 11 amino acids long. Germline CDR1 is MDHEN and CDR2 is SYDVKM. Trimming shortened V by 4 bases and J by 5 bases, and 4 bases separated the two germline ends.

Remarks on this clonotype: One junction end does not reproduce the germline sequence, and a read error may be involved. The CDR3 bases are TGTGCCACCAGCCCTACTAGCGGGAGGGCCGGGGAGCAGTTCTTC. Translated: CATSPTSGRAGEQFF. V is TRBV3-1 and J is TRBJ2-1; the match to TRBD2 covers 13 bases. The CDR3 sequence is 15 residues long. Germline CDR1 LGHDT, CDR2 YNNKEL (reference sequence).

In its sample, this clonotype was seen a few times. V gene TRBV5-1 combines with J gene TRBJ2-2, with D perhaps assigned TRBD1 or TRBD2 (5 bases each). Trimming stripped 4 bases from V and 1 base from J, with 14 bases between. CDR1 is SGHRS and CDR2 is YFSETQ in the germline V gene. CDR3 length: 16 amino acids. The CDR3 region is CASSVGPAQNTGELFF. The CDR3 nucleotides are TGCGCCAGCAGCGTGGGACCCGCGCAGAACACCGGGGAGCTGTTTTTT.

V and J are TRBV20-1 and TRBJ2-3, with 10 bases matching TRBD2. Germline CDR1 is DFQATT and CDR2 is SNEGSKA (reference sequence). After removal of 1 base from V and 3 bases from J, the junction contained 7 bases not matched to a gene. The CDR3 has 16 residues. CDR3: CSARGVAGGGTDTQYF. For the CDR3, the DNA is TGCAGTGCTAGAGGGGTAGCGGGAGGCGGGACAGATACGCAGTATTTT.

The chain links TRBV6-5 to TRBJ2-7; TRBD2 matches at 10 bases. This CDR3 region has 19 residues. V was pared by 11 bases and J by 9 bases, with 31 bases of the junction left unmatched. Germline assignment: CDR1 MNHEY and CDR2 SVGAGI. CDR3 residues: CAGHWLAGVLQVIPKGQYF. CDR3 coding DNA: TGTGCCGGACACTGGCTAGCGGGAGTCCTCCAGGTTATCCCCAAGGGGCAGTACTTC.

This clonotype was detected many times. This sequence joins TRBV20-1 and TRBJ2-1, with no clear D. This CDR3 is built from 11 residues. In germline, CDR1 is DFQATT, CDR2 SNEGSKA (reference sequence). Here the CDR3 DNA reads TGCAGCCTGGGCCGTTTGAGTGAGCAGTTCTTC. It is translated as CSLGRLSEQFF.

This clonotype was found a few times. The chain uses TRBV29-1 and TRBJ2-7, with 7 bases aligning to TRBD1. The CDR3 spans 13 residues. V dropped 0 bases and J dropped 4; count of bases not matched to a gene: 3. CDR1 and CDR2 from the germline V gene are SQVTM and ANQGSEA. The DNA for the CDR3 is TGCAGCGTTGAAGACAGGGGGACGTACGAGCAGTACTTC. This translates into CSVEDRGTYEQYF.

V gene TRBV27 combines with J gene TRBJ2-3; D gene ambiguous. V was cut by 5 bases and J by 2 bases, with 11 bases left in between. The CDR3 extends over 14 amino acids. Per germline, CDR1 MNHEY and CDR2 SMNVEV (reference sequence). CDR3 loop: CASSLGPFTDTQYF. CDR3 coding DNA: TGTGCCAGCAGTCTGGGCCCATTCACAGATACGCAGTATTTT.

The chain employs TRBV5-5 and TRBJ1-4, with D uncertain. Germline V gives CDR1 SGHKS, CDR2 YYEKEE (reference sequence). Trimming removed 5 bases from V and 0 bases from J, with 11 bases in between. The CDR3 is 15 amino acids. The CDR3 coding sequence is TGTGCCAGCAGACCAGTTGGGGCAACTAATGAAAAACTGTTTTTT. It specifies CASRPVGATNEKLFF.

The chain uses TRBV7-8 and TRBJ2-2, with D unresolved. The V gene lost 5 bases and the J gene lost 0 bases, with 13 bases spanning the gap. This CDR3 comprises 16 residues. Germline CDR1 is SGHVS and CDR2 is FQNEAQ. The CDR3 nucleotides are TGTGCCAGCAGCCCCTATCGGGTCGCGAACACCGGGGAGCTGTTTTTT. Protein: CASSPYRVANTGELFF.

This clonotype was counted at least ten times. DNA of the CDR3: TGTGCCATCAGTGAAGCTCGGGGGATCACCTACAATGAGCAGTTCTTC. Residues: CAISEARGITYNEQFF. This chain links TRBV10-3 with TRBJ2-1, with D perhaps TRBD2 (6 bases). CDR3 length: 16 residues. V was shortened by 3 bases and J by 2 bases, with 14 bases between the two germline ends. Germline assignment: CDR1 ENHRY and CDR2 SYGVKD.